These T cell receptor beta chains were read from a single sample in a study of cytomegalovirus exposure and HLA in healthy donors. The assay was immunoSEQ multiplex PCR, and TCRdb's table has in-frame clones only and misses some. The sample includes 150,000 to 200,000 clones, 80% to 85% of them seen just once. Sequenced input: PBMCs. Source of these receptors: a young man in good health and CMV-seropositive. Each CDR3 is given without its conserved first and last residue. A D gene is named only where the DNA matches it firmly.

v_call	d_call	j_call	cdr3_aa
TRBV13	TRBD1	TRBJ2-7	ASSATGVEQY
TRBV5-1	NA	TRBJ2-3	ASSLGTPYTDTQY
TRBV5-1	NA	TRBJ2-7	ASSLDGSYEQY
TRBV2	NA	TRBJ1-1	ASSEGGSEAF
TRBV7-2	TRBD1	TRBJ2-7	ASSFSDRGAEQY
TRBV11-3	NA	TRBJ1-1	ASSLDQINTEAF
TRBV2	TRBD2	TRBJ2-2	ASRGLAGIGELF
TRBV28	NA	TRBJ1-5	ASSLPQGSNQPQH
TRBV10-1	NA	TRBJ2-1	ASSQAGINEQF
TRBV6-1	NA	TRBJ1-1	ASISRMKGDTEAF
TRBV5-4	TRBD1	TRBJ1-2	ASSSSWDRDYGYT
TRBV4-1	NA	TRBJ1-6	ASSQDVGSSYNSPLH
TRBV5-3	TRBD2	TRBJ2-3	ARSPPGGAGVYTQY
TRBV7-8	TRBD2	TRBJ2-3	ASSVRTSGGGTDTQY
TRBV18	NA	TRBJ1-1	ASSLSRVGTEAF
TRBV7-6	TRBD2	TRBJ2-3	ASSLVPSAGDTDTQY
TRBV7-6	NA	TRBJ2-2	ASSLVDTNTGELF
TRBV7-8	TRBD1	TRBJ2-6	ASSLRDRTSGANVLT
TRBV29-1	TRBD1	TRBJ1-4	SYSRGLSEKLF
TRBV25-1	TRBD1	TRBJ1-2	ASSDPGTGGYGYT
TRBV7-8	NA	TRBJ1-5	ASSLISGNSNQPQH
TRBV9	NA	TRBJ2-7	ASSALGGIDYEQY
TRBV28	TRBD1	TRBJ1-4	ASSRTGGDEKLF
TRBV6-1	NA	TRBJ1-4	ASSEMDRGQWEKLF
TRBV6-5	NA	TRBJ2-7	ASNSQGGLYEQY
TRBV5-1	NA	TRBJ2-3	ASSFGTPEADTQY
TRBV7-6	NA	TRBJ2-5	ASSLIGGGIQETQY
TRBV7-9	TRBD1	TRBJ1-5	ASSLFDRDERGNQPQH
TRBV9	NA	TRBJ1-4	ASSVGGSEKLF
TRBV21-1	NA	TRBJ2-5	ASPSPHQGAQETQY
TRBV11-2	NA	TRBJ2-7	ASPGAYEQY
TRBV30	NA	TRBJ1-3	AWSGSPTGAGNTIY
TRBV4-1	NA	TRBJ2-3	ASSQVYFRVLSTDTQY
TRBV5-6	NA	TRBJ1-1	ASSSDYDTEAF
TRBV10-3	TRBD1	TRBJ2-4	AISESTGNIQY
TRBV4-1	TRBD1	TRBJ2-7	ASSQVGTAYEQY
TRBV6-5	NA	TRBJ1-1	ASSQGPNTEAF
TRBV28	NA	TRBJ1-5	ASSLTDAGQPQH
TRBV15	TRBD2	TRBJ2-7	ATSTGLAGDYEQY
TRBV4-3	NA	TRBJ1-6	ASSQGGGASYNSPLH
TRBV5-4	NA	TRBJ2-1	ASSPGAGEGEQF
TRBV19	NA	TRBJ2-6	ASCGDSGANVLT
TRBV6-1	NA	TRBJ2-7	ASRVPGAYEQY
TRBV19	NA	TRBJ2-7	ASSKFSELANEQY
TRBV7-9	TRBD2	TRBJ2-7	ASSLGRLAGVREQY
TRBV11-2	NA	TRBJ2-1	ASRSNRESSYNEQF
TRBV4-1	TRBD1	TRBJ1-5	ASRRQGESNQPQH
TRBV18	TRBD1	TRBJ2-7	ASSPLPGDSYQQY
TRBV2	NA	TRBJ2-7	ASGRDSPNTYEQY
TRBV7-6	TRBD1	TRBJ2-7	ASSGGTGTYEQY
TRBV2	NA	TRBJ1-1	ASSTGRGTEAF
TRBV2	TRBD1	TRBJ2-1	ASSAEGQGNEQF
TRBV19	TRBD1	TRBJ1-5	ASSMGTGVQPQH
TRBV27	NA	TRBJ2-1	ASSSSFYSYNEQF